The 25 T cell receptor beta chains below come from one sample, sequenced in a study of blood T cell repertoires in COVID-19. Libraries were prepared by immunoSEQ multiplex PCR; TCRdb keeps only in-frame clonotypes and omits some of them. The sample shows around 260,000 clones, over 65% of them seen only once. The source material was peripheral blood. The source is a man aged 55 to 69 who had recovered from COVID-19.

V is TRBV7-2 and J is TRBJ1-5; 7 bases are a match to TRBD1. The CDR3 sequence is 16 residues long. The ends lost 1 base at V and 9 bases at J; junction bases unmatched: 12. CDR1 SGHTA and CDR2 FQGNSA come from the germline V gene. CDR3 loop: CASSLVVGAGGGPQHF. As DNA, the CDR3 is TGTGCCAGCAGCTTAGTGGTTGGGGCAGGGGGAGGGCCCCAGCATTTT.

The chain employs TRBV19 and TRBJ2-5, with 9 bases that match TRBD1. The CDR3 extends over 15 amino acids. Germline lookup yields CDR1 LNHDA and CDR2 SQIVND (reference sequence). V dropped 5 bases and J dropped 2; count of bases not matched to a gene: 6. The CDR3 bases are TGTGCCAGTAGTGCCCCGACAGGGGGGCAAGAGACCCAGTACTTC. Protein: CASSAPTGGQETQYF.

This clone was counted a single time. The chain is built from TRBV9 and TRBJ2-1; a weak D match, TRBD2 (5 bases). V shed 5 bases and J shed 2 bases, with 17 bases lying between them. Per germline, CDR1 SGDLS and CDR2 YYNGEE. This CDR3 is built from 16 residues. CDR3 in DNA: TGTGCCAGCAGTCGTACTGGCGGGTCCACCTACAATGAGCAGTTCTTC. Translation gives CASSRTGGSTYNEQFF.

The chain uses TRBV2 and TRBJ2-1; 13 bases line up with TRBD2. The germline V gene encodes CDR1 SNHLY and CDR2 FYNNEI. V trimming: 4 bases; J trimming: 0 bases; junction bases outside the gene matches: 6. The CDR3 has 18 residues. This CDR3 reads CASSATSGRSSSYNEQFF. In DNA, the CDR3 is TGTGCCAGCAGTGCGACTAGCGGGAGGTCGAGCTCCTACAATGAGCAGTTCTTC.

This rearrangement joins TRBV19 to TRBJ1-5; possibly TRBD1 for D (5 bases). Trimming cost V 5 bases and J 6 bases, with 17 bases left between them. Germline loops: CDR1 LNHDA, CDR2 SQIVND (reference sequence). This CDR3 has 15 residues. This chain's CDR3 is CASSPLETVIQPQHF. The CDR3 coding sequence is TGTGCCAGTAGTCCCCTCGAGACAGTTATTCAGCCCCAGCATTTT.

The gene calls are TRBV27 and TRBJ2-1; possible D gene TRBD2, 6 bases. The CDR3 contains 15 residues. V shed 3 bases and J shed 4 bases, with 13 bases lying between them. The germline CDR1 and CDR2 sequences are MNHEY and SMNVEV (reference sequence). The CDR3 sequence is CASSFRGGNYNEQFF. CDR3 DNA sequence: TGTGCCAGCAGTTTTAGAGGCGGGAATTACAATGAGCAGTTCTTC.

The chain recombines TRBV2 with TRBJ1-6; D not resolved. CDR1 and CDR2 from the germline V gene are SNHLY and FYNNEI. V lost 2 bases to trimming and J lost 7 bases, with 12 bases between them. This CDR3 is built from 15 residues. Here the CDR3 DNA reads TGTGCCAGCAGTGAATGGGCCGACCACAATTCACCCCTCCACTTT. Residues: CASSEWADHNSPLHF.

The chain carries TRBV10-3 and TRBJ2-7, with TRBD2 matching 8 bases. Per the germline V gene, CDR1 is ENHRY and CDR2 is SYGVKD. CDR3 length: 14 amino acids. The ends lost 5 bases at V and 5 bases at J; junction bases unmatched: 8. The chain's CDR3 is CAISISGSPNEQYF. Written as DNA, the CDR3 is TGTGCCATCAGTATAAGCGGGAGCCCCAACGAGCAGTACTTC.

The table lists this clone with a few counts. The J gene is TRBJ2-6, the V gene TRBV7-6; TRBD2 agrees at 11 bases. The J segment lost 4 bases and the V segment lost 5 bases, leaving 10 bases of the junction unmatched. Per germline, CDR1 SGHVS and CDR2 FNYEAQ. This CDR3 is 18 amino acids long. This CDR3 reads CASSVSSGRLLGANVLTF. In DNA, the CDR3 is TGTGCCAGCAGCGTCTCTAGCGGGAGGCTGCTCGGGGCCAACGTCCTGACTTTC. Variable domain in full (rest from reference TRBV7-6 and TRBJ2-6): GAGVSQSPRYKVTKRGQDVALRCDPISGHVSLYWYRQALGQGPEFLTYFNYEAQQDKSGLPNDRFSAERPEGSISTLTIQRTEQRDSAMYRCASSVSSGRLLGANVLTFGAGSRLTVL.

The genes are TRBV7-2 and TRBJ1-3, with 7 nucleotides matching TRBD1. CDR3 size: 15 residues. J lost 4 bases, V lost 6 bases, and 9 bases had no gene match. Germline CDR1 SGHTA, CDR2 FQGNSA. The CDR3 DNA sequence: TGTGCCAGCAGTCAACAGGGGCTTGGCGGAAACACCATATATTTT. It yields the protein CASSQQGLGGNTIYF.

DNA for the CDR3: TGTGCCACCAGCAAAAACAGGGGGCGCGAGGGAGATACGCAGTATTTT. The encoded protein is CATSKNRGREGDTQYF. The chain employs TRBV15 and TRBJ2-3, with 9 bases identical to TRBD1. CDR1 is LNHNV and CDR2 is YYDKDF in the germline V gene (reference sequence). This CDR3 is 16 amino acids long. V shed 4 bases, J shed 5 bases, and the junction held 10 bases outside the gene matches.

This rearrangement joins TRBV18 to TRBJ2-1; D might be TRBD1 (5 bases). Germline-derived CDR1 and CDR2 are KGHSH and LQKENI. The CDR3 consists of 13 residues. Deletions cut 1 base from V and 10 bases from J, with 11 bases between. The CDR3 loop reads CASSPRQILEQFF. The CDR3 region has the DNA TGTGCCAGCTCACCACGACAGATTCTCGAGCAGTTCTTC.

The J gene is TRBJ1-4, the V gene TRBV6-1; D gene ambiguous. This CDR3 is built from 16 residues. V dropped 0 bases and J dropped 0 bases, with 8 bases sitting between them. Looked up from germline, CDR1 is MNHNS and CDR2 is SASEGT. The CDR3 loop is CASSEAAGATNEKLFF. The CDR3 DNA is TGTGCCAGCAGTGAAGCAGCGGGCGCAACTAATGAAAAACTGTTTTTT.

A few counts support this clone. CDR3 in amino acids: CASSSQRQVVFF. The CDR3 bases are TGTGCCAGCAGCAGCCAACGACAGGTTGTGTTTTTT. The chain has TRBV12-3 or TRBV12-4 and TRBJ1-4, with D perhaps matching TRBD1 (6 bases). Trimming left V 6 bases short and J 15 bases short, with 17 bases between. CDR3 length: 12 amino acids.

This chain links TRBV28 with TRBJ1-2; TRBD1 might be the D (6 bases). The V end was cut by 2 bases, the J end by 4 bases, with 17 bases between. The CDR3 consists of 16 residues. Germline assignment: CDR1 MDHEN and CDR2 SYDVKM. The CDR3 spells CASSLGGQGTGYGYTF. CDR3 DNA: TGTGCCAGCAGTTTAGGGGGCCAGGGGACGGGCTATGGCTACACCTTC.

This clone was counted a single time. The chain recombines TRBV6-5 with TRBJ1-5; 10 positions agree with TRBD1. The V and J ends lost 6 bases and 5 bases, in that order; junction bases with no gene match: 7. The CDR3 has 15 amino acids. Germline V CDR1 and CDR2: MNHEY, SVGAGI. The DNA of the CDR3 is TGTGCCAGCAGGGACCCGGGACAGGGGTATCAGCCCCAGCATTTT. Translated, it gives CASRDPGQGYQPQHF.

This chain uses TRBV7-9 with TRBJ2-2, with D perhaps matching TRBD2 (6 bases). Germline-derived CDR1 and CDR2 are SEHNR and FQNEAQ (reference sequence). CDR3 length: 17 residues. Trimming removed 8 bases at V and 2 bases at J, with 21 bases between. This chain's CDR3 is CASRARTREENTGELFF. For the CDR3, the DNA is TGTGCCAGCCGCGCCAGGACAAGGGAGGAAAACACCGGGGAGCTGTTTTTT.

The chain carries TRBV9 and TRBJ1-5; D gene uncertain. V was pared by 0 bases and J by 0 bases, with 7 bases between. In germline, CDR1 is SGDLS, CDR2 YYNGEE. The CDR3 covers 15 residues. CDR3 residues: CASSVEADSNQPQHF. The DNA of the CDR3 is TGTGCCAGCAGCGTAGAGGCGGATAGCAATCAGCCCCAGCATTTT.

The DNA of the CDR3 is TGTGCCAGCAGCTCGCCGGGGGACCGACGCACAGATACGCAGTATTTT. Its translation is CASSSPGDRRTDTQYF. V and J are TRBV14 and TRBJ2-3; D perhaps matches TRBD2 (6 bases). The CDR3 extends over 16 amino acids. Germline V CDR1 and CDR2: SGHDN, FVKESK. V lost 5 bases to trimming and J lost 1 base, with 16 bases between them.

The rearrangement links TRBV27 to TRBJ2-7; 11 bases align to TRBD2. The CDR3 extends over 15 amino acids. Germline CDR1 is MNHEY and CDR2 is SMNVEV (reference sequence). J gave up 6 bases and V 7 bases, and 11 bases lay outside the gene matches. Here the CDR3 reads CASTPIAGGPLEQYF. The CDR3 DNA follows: TGTGCCAGCACCCCAATAGCGGGGGGGCCTCTCGAGCAGTACTTC.

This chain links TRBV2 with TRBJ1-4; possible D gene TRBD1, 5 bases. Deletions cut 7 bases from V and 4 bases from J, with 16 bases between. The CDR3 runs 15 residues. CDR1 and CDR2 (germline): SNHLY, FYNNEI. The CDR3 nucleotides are TGTGCCAGCACCGGAGGCGGGACGGGTAATGAAAAACTGTTTTTT. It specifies CASTGGGTGNEKLFF. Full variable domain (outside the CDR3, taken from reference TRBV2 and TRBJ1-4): EPEVTQTPSHQVTQMGQEVILRCVPISNHLYFYWYRQILGQKVEFLVSFYNNEISEKSEIFDDQFSVERPDGSNFTLKIRSTKLEDSAMYFCASTGGGTGNEKLFFGSGTQLSVL.

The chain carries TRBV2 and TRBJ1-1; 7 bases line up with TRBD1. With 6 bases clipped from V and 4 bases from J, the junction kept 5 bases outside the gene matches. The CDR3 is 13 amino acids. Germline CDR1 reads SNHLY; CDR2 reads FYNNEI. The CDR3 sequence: CASSLGQFTEAFF. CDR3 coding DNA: TGTGCCAGCAGCTTGGGACAGTTCACTGAAGCTTTCTTT.

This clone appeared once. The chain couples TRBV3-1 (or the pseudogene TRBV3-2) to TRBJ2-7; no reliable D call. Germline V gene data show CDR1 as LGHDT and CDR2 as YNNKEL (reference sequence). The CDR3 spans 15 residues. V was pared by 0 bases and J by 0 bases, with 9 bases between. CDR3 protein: CASSQEFVSSYEQYF. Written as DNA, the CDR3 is TGTGCCAGCAGCCAAGAGTTTGTTAGCTCCTACGAGCAGTACTTC.

CDR3 bases: TGCGCCAGCAGCCAAGATAGGGGAATTTCGAATGAAAAACTGTTTTTT. Translation: CASSQDRGISNEKLFF. The chain joins TRBV4-1 to TRBJ1-4; the D gene is possibly TRBD1 (5 bases). V was pared by 0 bases and J by 5 bases, with 13 bases between. The length of the CDR3 is 16 residues. Germline CDR1 reads MGHRA; CDR2 reads YSYEKL.

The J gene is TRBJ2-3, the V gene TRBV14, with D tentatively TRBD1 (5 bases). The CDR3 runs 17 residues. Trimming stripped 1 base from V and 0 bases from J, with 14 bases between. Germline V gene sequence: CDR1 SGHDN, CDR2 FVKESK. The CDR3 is CASSQVEGVLSTDTQYF. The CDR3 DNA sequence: TGTGCCAGCAGCCAAGTCGAAGGGGTCCTAAGCACAGATACGCAGTATTTT.